This TCR beta chain was captured by sequencing in a study of cytotoxic CD8 clonotypes in ibrutinib-treated CLL. Study overall: The patients comprised about eleven relapsed/refractory and roughly 15 treatment-naive cases, around 18 IGHV unmutated. Study-wide results and caveats: Progressing patients had sampling times that differed from those of sustained-remission patients. Higher circulating CD8+ T-cell counts strongly accompanied higher baseline clonality, above age-matched healthy donors. Shared public clonotypes were rare, and on treatment they either got smaller or stayed the same.

The germline V gene encodes CDR1 MGHRA and CDR2 YSYEKL. The CDR3 consists of 16 residues. The ends were cut back, 2 bases at V and 6 bases at J, with 14 bases in the middle. A word on this clone: What it binds is unknown.

Generated by immunoSEQ multiplex PCR, the TCRdb table keeps only in-frame clones and is missing some. The sample consists of 8,500 to 13,000 clones, 70% to 80% of them appearing once. The sequence was obtained from a human donor with chronic lymphocytic leukemia. Sequences were derived from PBMCs, sampled at disease progression, from a patient treated with ibrutinib. The gene calls are TRBV4-1 and TRBJ1-6, with D unresolved. CDR3 bases: TGCGCCAGCAGCCAAACTCTTGTGACTGGTAATTCACCCCTCCACTTT. Translating gives CASSQTLVTGNSPLHF.